Shown below are 30 T cell receptor beta chains from a single sample sequenced in a study of Siglec-9 on CD8 T cells in melanoma. Data came from immunoSEQ multiplex PCR; TCRdb stores just in-frame clones and leaves some out. The table includes almost 30,000 clones, 80% detected once. Sequencing was done on a sample of Siglec-9- CD8+ T cells sorted from blood. The receptors shown here come from a human donor in good health.

This clone is a singleton in its sample. The gene calls are TRBV19 and TRBJ2-1, with 8 nucleotides matching TRBD1. This CDR3 region has 15 residues. Germline trimming cut 5 bases from V and 6 bases from J; bases unmatched to any gene: 9. CDR1 LNHDA and CDR2 SQIVND come from the germline V gene (reference sequence). CDR3 residues: CASSVSGTGVNEQFF. The CDR3 nucleotides read TGTGCCAGTAGTGTATCCGGGACAGGTGTCAATGAGCAGTTCTTC.

V is TRBV7-6 and J is TRBJ2-6; TRBD1 might be the D (6 bases). V was trimmed by 2 bases and J by 0 bases, leaving 11 bases between them. Germline assignment: CDR1 SGHVS and CDR2 FNYEAQ. The CDR3 has 17 residues. This CDR3 reads CASSLWGQVSGANVLTF. Here the CDR3 DNA reads TGTGCCAGCAGCTTATGGGGACAAGTCTCTGGGGCCAACGTCCTGACTTTC.

The chain recombines TRBV7-9 with TRBJ2-7, with D possibly matching TRBD1 (6 bases). CDR3 length: 15 amino acids. The V and J ends lost 4 bases and 2 bases respectively, with 15 bases between them. The germline V gene has CDR1 SEHNR and CDR2 FQNEAQ (reference sequence). CDR3 DNA: TGTGCCAGCAGCTCACGGACAGACACTACCTACGAGCAGTACTTC. Translation gives CASSSRTDTTYEQYF.

This clone was counted a few times. V is TRBV6-1 and J is TRBJ1-5; tentatively, D is TRBD1 (5 bases). V was shortened by 6 bases and J by 2 bases, with 11 bases between the two germline ends. From germline, CDR1 is MNHNS and CDR2 SASEGT. The CDR3 is 14 residues long. CDR3 DNA sequence: TGTGCCAGCAGGGGGGTAAGGGGCAATCAGCCCCAGCATTTT. Protein sequence: CASRGVRGNQPQHF.

This clone was recorded once. The CDR3 DNA sequence: TGTGCCAGCAGCTGGTCCTCCCTCGGGGAGACCCAGTACTTC. Amino acid sequence: CASSWSSLGETQYF. This chain uses TRBV5-5 with TRBJ2-5; D gene uncertain. Germline V CDR1 and CDR2: SGHKS, YYEKEE (reference sequence). The CDR3 extends over 14 amino acids. Trimming shortened V by 3 bases and J by 5 bases, and 14 bases separated the two germline ends.

This sequence joins TRBV5-1 and TRBJ1-2; possibly TRBD1 for D (6 bases). CDR1 and CDR2 from the germline V gene are SGHRS and YFSETQ. The CDR3 consists of 14 residues. The ends were cut back, 0 bases at V and 6 bases at J, with 12 bases in the middle. DNA of the CDR3: TGCGCCAGCAGCTTGGATTCCGGGGGCGATGGCTACACCTTC. Translated, it gives CASSLDSGGDGYTF.

This chain joins TRBV27 and TRBJ2-1; D is undetermined. The V gene lost 3 bases and the J gene lost 9 bases, with 12 bases spanning the gap. The CDR3 consists of 13 residues. The germline V gene encodes CDR1 MNHEY and CDR2 SMNVEV (reference sequence). CDR3 amino acids: CASSFPANSEQFF. The DNA for the CDR3 is TGTGCCAGCAGTTTCCCCGCGAATTCTGAGCAGTTCTTC.

The J gene is TRBJ2-1, the V gene TRBV29-1; 8 bases agree with TRBD1. CDR1 and CDR2 from the germline V gene are SQVTM and ANQGSEA. J lost 0 bases, V lost 8 bases, and 3 bases had no gene match. There are 13 residues in the CDR3. Here the CDR3 reads CSIQGGSYNEQFF. The CDR3 DNA sequence: TGCAGCATACAGGGGGGCTCCTACAATGAGCAGTTCTTC.

V usage is TRBV7-9 and J usage is TRBJ1-3, with D unclear. The CDR3 runs to 14 residues. The germline gives CDR1 SEHNR, CDR2 FQNEAQ (reference sequence). Trimming left V 4 bases short and J 3 bases short, with 10 bases between. The CDR3 DNA reads as TGTGCCAGCAGCTCTAGGAGGGTTGGAAACACCATATATTTT. The encoded protein is CASSSRRVGNTIYF.

The CDR3 DNA reads TGTGCCAGCAGCGTCAATTACAATGAGCAGTTCTTC. It yields the protein CASSVNYNEQFF. The gene calls are TRBV6-5 and TRBJ2-1; D ambiguous. This CDR3 is 12 amino acids long. The germline CDR1 and CDR2 sequences are MNHEY and SVGAGI. The V gene lost 6 bases and the J gene lost 4 bases, with 7 bases spanning the gap.

A single count supports this clone. The chain joins TRBV4-1 to TRBJ1-2, with D possibly matching TRBD1 (5 bases). V shed 5 bases and J shed 4 bases, with 17 bases lying between them. Germline assignment: CDR1 MGHRA and CDR2 YSYEKL. The CDR3 covers 15 residues. The CDR3 DNA is TGCGCCAGCAGCTATAAGGGCTTTGACAGCTATGGCTACACCTTC. It yields the protein CASSYKGFDSYGYTF.

The chain links TRBV19 to TRBJ1-6, with 10 bases identical to TRBD1. The V gene's germline CDR1 is LNHDA and CDR2 SQIVND (reference sequence). J lost 7 bases, V lost 3 bases, and 0 bases had no gene match. The CDR3 extends over 14 amino acids. CDR3 nucleotides: TGTGCCAGTAGTATGACAGGGGGCAATTCACCCCTCCACTTT. Amino acids: CASSMTGGNSPLHF.

V usage is TRBV10-2 and J usage is TRBJ2-7; D is uncertain. This CDR3 region has 11 residues. Germline V CDR1 and CDR2: WSHSY, SAAADI. Trimming stripped 7 bases from V and 3 bases from J, with 7 bases between. The CDR3 is CASTDFYEQYF. In DNA, the CDR3 is TGCGCCAGCACAGATTTCTACGAGCAGTACTTC.

V and J are TRBV7-9 and TRBJ1-4; tentatively, D is TRBD1 (6 bases). Trimming shortened V by 4 bases and J by 0 bases, and 12 bases separated the two germline ends. The CDR3 length is 16 residues. CDR1 and CDR2 (germline): SEHNR, FQNEAQ (reference sequence). CDR3 in DNA: TGTGCCAGCAGCTCGAGCCCAGGGGCAACTAATGAAAAACTGTTTTTT. Its protein is CASSSSPGATNEKLFF.

V usage is TRBV7-9 and J usage is TRBJ2-7; TRBD1 aligns across 12 bases. CDR3 length equals 15 residues. V was clipped by 7 bases and J by 6 bases; unmatched bases: 10. Germline CDR1 SEHNR, CDR2 FQNEAQ (reference sequence). CDR3 sequence reads: CASTGQGAPLGEQYF. In DNA, the CDR3 is TGTGCCAGCACGGGACAGGGGGCGCCGCTTGGCGAGCAGTACTTC.

V usage is TRBV2 and J usage is TRBJ1-1; a possible D gene is TRBD1 (5 bases). The CDR3 spans 14 residues. Germline CDR1 is SNHLY and CDR2 is FYNNEI. With 4 bases removed from V and 0 bases from J, the gap between germline ends came to 9 bases. The CDR3: CASSGQFMNTEAFF. The DNA of the CDR3 is TGTGCCAGCAGTGGACAGTTCATGAACACTGAAGCTTTCTTT.

The V gene is TRBV5-4, the J gene TRBJ2-3; D remains unclear. Deletions cut 2 bases from V and 2 bases from J, with 18 bases between. The CDR3 spans 17 residues. The germline V gene has CDR1 SGHNT and CDR2 YYREEE (reference sequence). In nucleotides, the CDR3 is TGTGCCAGCAGCTTTTCCCCACGAAAGCTTCCCACAGATACGCAGTATTTT. Translated, it gives CASSFSPRKLPTDTQYF. Together with reference TRBV5-4 and TRBJ2-3, the CDR3 gives the full variable domain: ETGVTQSPTHLIKTRGQQVTLRCSSQSGHNTVSWYQQALGQGPQFIFQYYREEENGRGNFPPRFSGLQFPNYSSELNVNALELDDSALYLCASSFSPRKLPTDTQYFGPGTRLTVL.

This clone came up once. In DNA, the CDR3 is TGTGCCAGCAGCTGGCCTATAGCGGGGGCTAACACAGATACGCAGTATTTT. Translated: CASSWPIAGANTDTQYF. This rearrangement joins TRBV7-9 to TRBJ2-3; 9 bases agree with TRBD2. With 4 bases clipped from V and 2 bases from J, the junction kept 10 bases outside the gene matches. Germline V gives CDR1 SEHNR, CDR2 FQNEAQ (reference sequence). The CDR3 extends over 17 amino acids. Full variable domain (rest looked up from reference TRBV7-9 and TRBJ2-3): DTGVSQNPRHKITKRGQNVTFRCDPISEHNRLYWYRQTLGQGPEFLTYFQNEAQLEKSRLLSDRFSAERPKGSFSTLEIQRTEQGDSAMYLCASSWPIAGANTDTQYFGPGTRLTVL.

The chain recombines TRBV2 with TRBJ1-3; unclear D gene. The CDR3 runs to 12 residues. CDR1 is SNHLY, CDR2 FYNNEI, per germline. V shed 5 bases and J shed 8 bases, with 10 bases lying between them. CDR3 region: CASSPRSYTIYF. The CDR3 bases are TGTGCCAGCAGTCCCCGCTCGTACACCATATATTTT.

The V and J genes are TRBV18 and TRBJ2-7, with D perhaps TRBD1 or TRBD2 (5 bases each). This CDR3 contains 13 residues. Germline assignment: CDR1 KGHSH and CDR2 LQKENI. V shed 2 bases and J shed 3 bases, with 8 bases lying between them. In nucleotides, the CDR3 is TGTGCCAGCTCACCAGGGGGAGTCTACGAGCAGTACGTC. Amino acids: CASSPGGVYEQYV.

This rearrangement joins TRBV10-3 to TRBJ2-4; D is ambiguous. In germline, CDR1 is ENHRY, CDR2 SYGVKD. V lost 1 base and J 0 bases, leaving 16 bases between the germline ends. The CDR3 totals 18 residues. CDR3 sequence: CAISECPEDSIAKNIQYF. In nucleotides, the CDR3 is TGTGCCATCAGTGAGTGCCCAGAAGACTCGATAGCCAAAAACATTCAGTACTTC.

The chain has TRBV27 and TRBJ1-1, with no clear D. Germline V gene lookup returns CDR1 MNHEY and CDR2 SMNVEV (reference sequence). The CDR3 length is 16 residues. The V and J ends lost 5 bases and 2 bases respectively, with 18 bases between them. The CDR3 is CASSINFGLRNTEAFF. The CDR3 nucleotides read TGTGCCAGCAGTATAAATTTTGGACTGCGCAACACTGAAGCTTTCTTT.

This chain uses TRBV9 with TRBJ2-3; tentatively, D is TRBD2 (5 bases). V lost 3 bases, J lost 0 bases, and 8 bases lay in between. The CDR3 loop spans 14 amino acids. Looked up from germline, CDR1 is SGDLS and CDR2 is YYNGEE. The CDR3 DNA follows: TGTGCCAGCAGCGAACTAGTAAGCACAGATACGCAGTATTTT. Its translation is CASSELVSTDTQYF.

The chain recombines TRBV27 with TRBJ1-5; 9 bases align to TRBD1. The trim removed 5 bases at V and 6 bases at J, leaving 14 bases unmatched. The germline V gene has CDR1 MNHEY and CDR2 SMNVEV (reference sequence). CDR3 length: 17 amino acids. In DNA form, the CDR3 reads TGTGCCAGCAGTCCCTTAAGCGTAACAGGGGGCGGTCAGCCCCAGCATTTT. Translating gives CASSPLSVTGGGQPQHF.

This clone appeared a few times. The rearrangement links TRBV6-1 to TRBJ2-5; TRBD2 matches 12 bases. The J segment lost 2 bases and the V segment lost 2 bases, leaving 3 bases of the junction unmatched. Germline-derived CDR1 and CDR2 are MNHNS and SASEGT. The CDR3 spans 16 residues. DNA of the CDR3: TGTGCCAGCAGTGAACTAGCGGGAGGGCCTCAAGAGACCCAGTACTTC. Translation: CASSELAGGPQETQYF.

The V call is TRBV7-8, the J call TRBJ1-6; D ambiguous. In germline, CDR1 is SGHVS, CDR2 FQNEAQ. The ends were cut back, 5 bases at V and 8 bases at J, with 16 bases in the middle. The CDR3 runs 15 residues. CDR3 protein: CASSLEKGVYSPLHF. The CDR3 coding sequence is TGTGCCAGCAGCCTCGAAAAGGGAGTTTATTCACCCCTCCACTTT.

This clone has just one count. The gene calls are TRBV11-2 and TRBJ2-5; TRBD2 matches 11 bases. V lost 5 bases to trimming and J lost 0 bases; unmatched junction nucleotides: 8. The germline gives CDR1 SGHAT, CDR2 FQNNGV. The CDR3 totals 17 residues. For the CDR3, the DNA is TGTGCCAGCAGCGGACTAGCGGGTATAGGGTACCAAGAGACCCAGTACTTC. Translated: CASSGLAGIGYQETQYF.

This chain links TRBV6-5 with TRBJ2-7; no clear D. Per germline, CDR1 MNHEY and CDR2 SVGAGI. CDR3 size: 11 residues. V dropped 2 bases and J dropped 4 bases, with 3 bases sitting between them. The CDR3 nucleotides read TGTGCCAGCAGTTACGATTACGAGCAGTACTTC. Translated, it gives CASSYDYEQYF.

The chain is built from TRBV28 and TRBJ1-4; 10 bases line up with TRBD1. V dropped 3 bases and J dropped 14; count of bases not matched to a gene: 9. The CDR3 consists of 14 residues. Looked up from germline, CDR1 is MDHEN and CDR2 is SYDVKM. This CDR3 reads CASSLGDRGTGLFF. The DNA for the CDR3 is TGTGCCAGCAGTTTGGGGGACAGGGGTACTGGGCTGTTTTTT.

This chain connects TRBV4-1 to TRBJ2-5; TRBD1 matches 9 bases. Trimming removed 5 bases from V and 3 bases from J; junction bases left unmatched: 4. This CDR3 spans 14 amino acids. Germline V gene sequence: CDR1 MGHRA, CDR2 YSYEKL. This chain's CDR3 is CASSFRQGEETQYF. The CDR3 bases are TGCGCCAGCAGCTTTCGACAGGGGGAAGAGACCCAGTACTTC.